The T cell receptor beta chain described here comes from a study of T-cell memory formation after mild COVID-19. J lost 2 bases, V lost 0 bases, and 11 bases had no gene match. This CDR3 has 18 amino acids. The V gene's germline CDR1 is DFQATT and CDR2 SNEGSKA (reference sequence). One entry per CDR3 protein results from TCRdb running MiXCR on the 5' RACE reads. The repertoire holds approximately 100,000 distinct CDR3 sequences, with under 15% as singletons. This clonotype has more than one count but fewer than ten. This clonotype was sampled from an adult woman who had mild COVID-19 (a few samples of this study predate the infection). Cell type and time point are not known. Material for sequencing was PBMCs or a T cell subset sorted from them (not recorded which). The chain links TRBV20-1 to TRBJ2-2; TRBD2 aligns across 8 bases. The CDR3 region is CSAREGIGTSGNTGELFF. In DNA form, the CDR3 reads TGCAGTGCTAGAGAGGGTATTGGTACTAGCGGCAACACCGGGGAGCTGTTTTTT.